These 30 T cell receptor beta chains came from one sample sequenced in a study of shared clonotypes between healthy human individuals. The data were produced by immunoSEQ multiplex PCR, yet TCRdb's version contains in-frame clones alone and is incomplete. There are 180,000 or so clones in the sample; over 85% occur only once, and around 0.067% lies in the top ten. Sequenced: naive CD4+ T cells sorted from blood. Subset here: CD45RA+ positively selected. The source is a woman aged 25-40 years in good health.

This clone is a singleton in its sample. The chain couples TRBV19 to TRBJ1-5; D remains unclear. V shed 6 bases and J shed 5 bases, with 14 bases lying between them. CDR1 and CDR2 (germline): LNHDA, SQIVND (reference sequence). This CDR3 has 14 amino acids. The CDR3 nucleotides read TGTGCCAGTAGCCAAGGATGGGGAGATCAGCCCCAGCATTTT. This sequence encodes CASSQGWGDQPQHF.

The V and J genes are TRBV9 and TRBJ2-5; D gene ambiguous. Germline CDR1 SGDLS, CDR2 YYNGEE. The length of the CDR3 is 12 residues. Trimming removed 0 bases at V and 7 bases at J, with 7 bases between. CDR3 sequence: CASSVGMGTQYF. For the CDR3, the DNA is TGTGCCAGCAGCGTAGGTATGGGGACCCAGTACTTC.

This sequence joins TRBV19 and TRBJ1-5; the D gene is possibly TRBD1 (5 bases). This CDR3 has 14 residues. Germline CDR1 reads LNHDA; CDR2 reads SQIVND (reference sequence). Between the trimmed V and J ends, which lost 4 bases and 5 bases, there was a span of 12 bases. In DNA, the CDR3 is TGTGCCAGTAGTAGTACGGGGGATTATCAGCCCCAGCATTTT. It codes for CASSSTGDYQPQHF.

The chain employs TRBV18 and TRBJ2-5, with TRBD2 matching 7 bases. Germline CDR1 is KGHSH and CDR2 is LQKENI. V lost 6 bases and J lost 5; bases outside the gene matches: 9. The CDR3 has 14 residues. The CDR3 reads CASSFSREGETQYF. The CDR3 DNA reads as TGTGCCAGCTCTTTCTCGAGGGAGGGGGAGACCCAGTACTTC.

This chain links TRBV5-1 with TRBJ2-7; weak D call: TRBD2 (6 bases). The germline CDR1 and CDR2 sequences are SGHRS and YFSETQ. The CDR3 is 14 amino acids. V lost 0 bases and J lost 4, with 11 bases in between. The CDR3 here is CASSLAYGGYEQYF. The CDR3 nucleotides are TGCGCCAGCAGCTTGGCTTACGGGGGTTACGAGCAGTACTTC.

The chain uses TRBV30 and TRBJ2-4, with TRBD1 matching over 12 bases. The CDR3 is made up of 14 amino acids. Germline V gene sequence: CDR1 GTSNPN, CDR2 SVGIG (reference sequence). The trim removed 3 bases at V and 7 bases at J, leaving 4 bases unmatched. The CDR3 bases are TGTGCCTGGAGGGGGACAGGGGGCTGGAACATTCAGTACTTC. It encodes CAWRGTGGWNIQYF.

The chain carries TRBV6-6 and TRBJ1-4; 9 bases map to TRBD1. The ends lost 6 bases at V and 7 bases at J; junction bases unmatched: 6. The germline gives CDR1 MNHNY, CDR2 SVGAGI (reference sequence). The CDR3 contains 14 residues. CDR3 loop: CASSEQDRGEKLFF. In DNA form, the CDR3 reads TGTGCCAGCAGCGAGCAGGACAGGGGTGAAAAACTGTTTTTT.

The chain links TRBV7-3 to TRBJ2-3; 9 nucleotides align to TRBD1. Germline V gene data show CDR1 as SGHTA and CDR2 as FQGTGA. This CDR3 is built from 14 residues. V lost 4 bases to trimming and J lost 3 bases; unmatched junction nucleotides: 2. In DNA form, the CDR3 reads TGTGCCAGCAGCTCGGGACAGGGTACAGATACGCAGTATTTT. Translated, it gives CASSSGQGTDTQYF.

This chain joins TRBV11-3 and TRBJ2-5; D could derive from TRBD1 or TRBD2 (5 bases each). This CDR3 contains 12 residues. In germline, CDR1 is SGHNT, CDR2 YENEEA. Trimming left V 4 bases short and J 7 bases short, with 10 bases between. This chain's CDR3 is CASSWGRGTQYF. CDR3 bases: TGTGCCAGCAGCTGGGGACGCGGGACCCAGTACTTC. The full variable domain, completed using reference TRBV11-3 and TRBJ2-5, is EAGVVQSPRYKIIEKKQPVAFWCNPISGHNTLYWYLQNLGQGPELLIRYENEEAVDDSQLPKDRFSAERLKGVDSTLKIQPAELGDSAVYLCASSWGRGTQYFGPGTRLLVL.

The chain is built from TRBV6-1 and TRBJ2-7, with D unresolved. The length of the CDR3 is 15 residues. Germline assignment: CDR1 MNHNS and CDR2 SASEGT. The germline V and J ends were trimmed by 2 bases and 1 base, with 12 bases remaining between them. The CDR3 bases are TGTGCCAGCAGTGAAAACGCTGCGGTGTCCTACGAGCAGTACTTC. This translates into CASSENAAVSYEQYF.

Written as DNA, the CDR3 is TGTGCCAGCAGCCCAGGGTCGGTTGCTCAGCCCCAGCATTTT. This sequence encodes CASSPGSVAQPQHF. The chain is built from TRBV7-9 and TRBJ1-5; possible D gene TRBD1, 5 bases. V gave up 5 bases and J gave up 6 bases, with 14 bases separating them. The CDR3 is made up of 14 amino acids. CDR1 is SEHNR, CDR2 FQNEAQ, per germline (reference sequence). The complete variable domain, with remaining parts taken from reference TRBV7-9 and TRBJ1-5, reads DTGVSQNPRHKITKRGQNVTFRCDPISEHNRLYWYRQTLGQGPEFLTYFQNEAQLEKSRLLSDRFSAERPKGSFSTLEIQRTEQGDSAMYLCASSPGSVAQPQHFGDGTRLSIL.

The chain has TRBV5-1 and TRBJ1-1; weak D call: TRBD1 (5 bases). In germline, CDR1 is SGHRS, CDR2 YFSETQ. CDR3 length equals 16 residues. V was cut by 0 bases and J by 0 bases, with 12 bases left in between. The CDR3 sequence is CASSLVQGRLNTEAFF. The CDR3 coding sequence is TGCGCCAGCAGCTTGGTGCAGGGCCGGCTGAACACTGAAGCTTTCTTT.

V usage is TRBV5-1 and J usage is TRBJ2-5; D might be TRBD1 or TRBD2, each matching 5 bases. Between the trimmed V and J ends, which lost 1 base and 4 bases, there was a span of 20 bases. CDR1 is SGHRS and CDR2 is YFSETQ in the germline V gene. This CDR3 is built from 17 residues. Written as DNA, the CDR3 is TGCGCCAGCAGCTTGTGGGCCGGGGCGGCGCAGGGAGAGACCCAGTACTTC. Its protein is CASSLWAGAAQGETQYF.

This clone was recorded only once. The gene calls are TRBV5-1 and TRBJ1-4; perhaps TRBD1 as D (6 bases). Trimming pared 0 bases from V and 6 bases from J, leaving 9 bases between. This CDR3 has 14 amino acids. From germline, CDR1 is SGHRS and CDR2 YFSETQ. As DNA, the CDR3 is TGCGCCAGCAGCTTGGTTCCAGGGGATGAAAAACTGTTTTTT. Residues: CASSLVPGDEKLFF.

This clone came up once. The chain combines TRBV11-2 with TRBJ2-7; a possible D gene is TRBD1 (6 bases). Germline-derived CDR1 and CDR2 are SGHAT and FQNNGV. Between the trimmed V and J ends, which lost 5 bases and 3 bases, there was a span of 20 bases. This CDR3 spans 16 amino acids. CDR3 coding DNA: TGTGCCAGCAGCAGATTGGCGCGGACAGTTCACTACGAGCAGTACTTC. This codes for CASSRLARTVHYEQYF.

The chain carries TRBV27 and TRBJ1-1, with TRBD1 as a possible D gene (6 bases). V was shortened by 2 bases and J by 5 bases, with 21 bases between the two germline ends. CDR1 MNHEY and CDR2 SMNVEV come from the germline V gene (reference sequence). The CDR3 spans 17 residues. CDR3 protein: CASSLTPLGARGTEAFF. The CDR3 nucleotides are TGTGCCAGCAGTTTAACCCCTCTGGGGGCGCGGGGAACTGAAGCTTTCTTT.

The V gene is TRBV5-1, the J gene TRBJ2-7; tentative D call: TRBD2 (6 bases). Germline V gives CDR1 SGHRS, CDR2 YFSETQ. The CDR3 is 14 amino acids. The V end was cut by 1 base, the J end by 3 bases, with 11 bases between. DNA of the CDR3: TGCGCCAGCAGCTTGATGCAGGAGGGCTACGAGCAGTACTTC. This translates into CASSLMQEGYEQYF.

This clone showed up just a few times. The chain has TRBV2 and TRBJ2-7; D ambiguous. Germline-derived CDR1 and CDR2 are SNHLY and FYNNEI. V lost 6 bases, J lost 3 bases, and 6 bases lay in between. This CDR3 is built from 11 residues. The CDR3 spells CASSPSYEQYF. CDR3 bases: TGTGCCAGCAGCCCCAGCTACGAGCAGTACTTC.

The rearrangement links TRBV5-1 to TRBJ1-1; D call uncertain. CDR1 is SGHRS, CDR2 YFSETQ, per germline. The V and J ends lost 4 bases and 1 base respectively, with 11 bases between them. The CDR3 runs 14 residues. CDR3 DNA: TGCGCCAGCAGCCTGACGCCTTCGAACACTGAAGCTTTCTTT. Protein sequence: CASSLTPSNTEAFF.

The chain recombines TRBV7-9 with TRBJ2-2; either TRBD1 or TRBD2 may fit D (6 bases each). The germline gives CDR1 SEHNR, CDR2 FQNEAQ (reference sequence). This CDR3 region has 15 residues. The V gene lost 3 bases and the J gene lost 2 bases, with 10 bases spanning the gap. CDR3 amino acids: CASSFGGQNTGELFF. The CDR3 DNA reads TGTGCCAGCAGCTTTGGGGGGCAAAACACCGGGGAGCTGTTTTTT.

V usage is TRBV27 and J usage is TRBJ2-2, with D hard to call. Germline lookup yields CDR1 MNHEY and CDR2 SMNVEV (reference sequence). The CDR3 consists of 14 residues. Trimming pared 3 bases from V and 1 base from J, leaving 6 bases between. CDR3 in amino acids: CASSFHENTGELFF. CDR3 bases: TGTGCCAGCAGTTTTCACGAGAACACCGGGGAGCTGTTTTTT.

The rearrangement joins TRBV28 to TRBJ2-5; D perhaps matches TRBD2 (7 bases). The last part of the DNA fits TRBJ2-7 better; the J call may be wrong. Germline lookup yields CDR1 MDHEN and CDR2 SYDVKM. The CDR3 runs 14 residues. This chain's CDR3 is CASTEGGLNYEQYF. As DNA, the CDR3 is TGTGCCAGCACCGAGGGGGGGCTTAATTACGAGCAGTACTTC.

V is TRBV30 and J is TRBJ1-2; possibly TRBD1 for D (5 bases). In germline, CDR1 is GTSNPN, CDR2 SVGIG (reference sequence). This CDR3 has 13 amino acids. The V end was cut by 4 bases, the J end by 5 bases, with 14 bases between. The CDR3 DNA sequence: TGTGCCTGGAAGGTCGGGGCGGATTATGGCTACACCTTC. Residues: CAWKVGADYGYTF.

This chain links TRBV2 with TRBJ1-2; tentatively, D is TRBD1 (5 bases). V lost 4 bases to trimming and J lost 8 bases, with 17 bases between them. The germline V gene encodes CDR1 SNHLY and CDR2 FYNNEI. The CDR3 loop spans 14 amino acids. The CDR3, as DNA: TGTGCCAGCAGTGGGACGGGACTCCGGCGGGGCTACACCTTC. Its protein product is CASSGTGLRRGYTF.

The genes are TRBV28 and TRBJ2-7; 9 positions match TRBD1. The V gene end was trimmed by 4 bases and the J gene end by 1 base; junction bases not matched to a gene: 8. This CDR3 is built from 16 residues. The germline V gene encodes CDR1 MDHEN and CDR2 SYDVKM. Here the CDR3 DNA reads TGTGCCAGCAGTTCCTGGATGGACAGGGGTTCCTACGAGCAGTACTTC. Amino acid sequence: CASSSWMDRGSYEQYF.

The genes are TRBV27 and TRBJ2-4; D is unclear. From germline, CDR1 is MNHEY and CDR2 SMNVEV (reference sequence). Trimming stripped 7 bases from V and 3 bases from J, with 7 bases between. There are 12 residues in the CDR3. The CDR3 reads CASKGGKNIQYF. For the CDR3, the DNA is TGTGCCAGCAAGGGCGGCAAAAACATTCAGTACTTC.

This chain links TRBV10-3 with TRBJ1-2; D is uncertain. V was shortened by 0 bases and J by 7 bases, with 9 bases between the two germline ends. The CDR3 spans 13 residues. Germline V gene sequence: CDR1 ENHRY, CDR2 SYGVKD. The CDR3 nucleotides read TGTGCCATCAGTGAGTCGAGGGAAACTGGCTACACCTTC. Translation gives CAISESRETGYTF.

CDR3: CASSTGQAPYEQYF. CDR3 bases: TGTGCCAGCAGTACGGGACAGGCCCCTTACGAGCAGTACTTC. V usage is TRBV6-1 and J usage is TRBJ2-7; TRBD1 matches at 8 bases. The junction had 7 bases not matched to a gene; V was cut back by 5 bases and J by 4 bases. Per the germline V gene, CDR1 is MNHNS and CDR2 is SASEGT. The length of the CDR3 is 14 residues.

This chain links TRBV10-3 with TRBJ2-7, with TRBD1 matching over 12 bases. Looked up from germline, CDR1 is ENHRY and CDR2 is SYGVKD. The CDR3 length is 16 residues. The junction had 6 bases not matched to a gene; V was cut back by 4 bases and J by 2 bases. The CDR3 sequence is CAISGSGTGGPYEQYF. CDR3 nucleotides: TGTGCCATCAGTGGATCCGGGACAGGGGGCCCCTACGAGCAGTACTTC.

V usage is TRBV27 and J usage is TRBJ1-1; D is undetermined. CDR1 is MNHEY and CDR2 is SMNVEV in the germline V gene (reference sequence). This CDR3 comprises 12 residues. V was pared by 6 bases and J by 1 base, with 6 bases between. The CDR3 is CASRGPNTEAFF. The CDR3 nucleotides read TGTGCCAGCAGGGGCCCGAACACTGAAGCTTTCTTT.